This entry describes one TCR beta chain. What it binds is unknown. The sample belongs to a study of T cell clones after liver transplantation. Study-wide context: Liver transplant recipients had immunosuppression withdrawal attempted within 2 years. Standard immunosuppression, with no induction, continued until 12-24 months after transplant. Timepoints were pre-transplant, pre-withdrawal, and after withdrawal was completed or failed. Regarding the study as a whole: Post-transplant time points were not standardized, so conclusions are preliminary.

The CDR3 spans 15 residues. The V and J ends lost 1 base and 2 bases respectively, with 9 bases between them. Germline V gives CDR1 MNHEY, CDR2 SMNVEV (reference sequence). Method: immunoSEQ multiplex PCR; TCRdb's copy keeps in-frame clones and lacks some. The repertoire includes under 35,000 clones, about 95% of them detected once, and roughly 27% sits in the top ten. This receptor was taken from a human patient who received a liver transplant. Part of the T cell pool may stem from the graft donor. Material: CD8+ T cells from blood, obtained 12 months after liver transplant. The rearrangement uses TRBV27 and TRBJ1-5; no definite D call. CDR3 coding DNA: TGTGCCAGCAGTTTATTAGGGTTGGGCAATCAGCCCCAGCATTTT. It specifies CASSLLGLGNQPQHF.